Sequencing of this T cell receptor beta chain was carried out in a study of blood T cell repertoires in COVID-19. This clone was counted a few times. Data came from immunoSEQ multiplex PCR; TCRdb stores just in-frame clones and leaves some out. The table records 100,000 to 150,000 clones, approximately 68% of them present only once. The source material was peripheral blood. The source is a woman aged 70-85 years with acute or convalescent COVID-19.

The CDR3 sequence: CAGTSGRALRQYF. CDR3 nucleotides: TGTGCCGGGACTAGCGGGAGGGCCTTGAGGCAGTACTTC. The V call is TRBV30, the J call TRBJ2-7; TRBD2 matches 16 bases. V shed 8 bases and J 9 bases; nucleotides not matched to a gene: 7. Germline assignment: CDR1 GTSNPN and CDR2 SVGIG (reference sequence). This CDR3 has 13 residues.